The rows below give T cell receptor beta chains drawn from one sample of a study of blood T cell repertoires in COVID-19. The assay was immunoSEQ multiplex PCR, and TCRdb's table has in-frame clones only and misses some. The table has hundreds of thousands of clones, approximately 90% seen once. The sample was PBMCs or T cells enriched from blood (not recorded which). The receptors come from a man aged 40-50 years who had recovered from COVID-19. Each CDR3 is given with its conserved first and last residue. The order of the fields is V gene, J gene, D gene, clone size, CDR3 DNA, CDR3 protein. A D gene is named only where the DNA matches it firmly. The size field is filled for only some rows; it gives once, few, many or a size class.

V: TRBV30
J: TRBJ2-5
D: .
size: once
DNA: TGTGCCTGGAGTGTAAGGGGTTCGAGACAAGAGACCCAGTACTTC
CDR3: CAWSVRGSRQETQYF

V: TRBV19
J: TRBJ2-7
D: .
size: .
DNA: TGTGCCAGCCACCCCGAGGGAAGGAGTTCGTTCAACGAGCAGTACTTC
CDR3: CASHPEGRSSFNEQYF

V: TRBV27
J: TRBJ1-2
D: TRBD1
size: .
DNA: TGTGCCAGCAGTTTATCCAGGGGGCACTATGGCTACACCTTC
CDR3: CASSLSRGHYGYTF

V: TRBV30
J: TRBJ1-2
D: .
size: .
DNA: TGTGCCTGGGGTACTGGACAGCTCTTCTATGGCTACACCTTC
CDR3: CAWGTGQLFYGYTF

V: TRBV19
J: TRBJ1-2
D: TRBD1
size: .
DNA: TGTGCCACCGAACGACAGGGGGTAGACGGCTACACCTTC
CDR3: CATERQGVDGYTF

V: TRBV19
J: TRBJ2-1
D: .
size: .
DNA: TGTGCCAGTAGTCCAGGGCCTAACAATGAGCAGTTCTTC
CDR3: CASSPGPNNEQFF

V: TRBV6-5
J: TRBJ2-1
D: TRBD1
size: .
DNA: TGTGCCAGCAGTCCCGGGACAGGGGCCAACAATGAGCAGTTCTTC
CDR3: CASSPGTGANNEQFF

V: TRBV28
J: TRBJ1-1
D: TRBD1
size: .
DNA: TGTGCCAGCCCCGGACAGGGAGGTCTTGTTGAAGCTTTCTTT
CDR3: CASPGQGGLVEAFF

V: TRBV6-5
J: TRBJ2-7
D: TRBD1
size: .
DNA: TGTGCCAGCAGTTTCGAAGTCGGGACAGCCTCCTACGAGCAGTACTTC
CDR3: CASSFEVGTASYEQYF

V: TRBV19
J: TRBJ1-5
D: TRBD1
size: few
DNA: TGTGCCAGTTCCGGGACAGGGAACCAGCCCCAGCATTTT
CDR3: CASSGTGNQPQHF

V: TRBV11-2
J: TRBJ1-2
D: TRBD1
size: .
DNA: TGTGCCAGCAGCCACAAAATCGGGACAGGTGTTATCTATGGCTACACCTTC
CDR3: CASSHKIGTGVIYGYTF

V: TRBV27
J: TRBJ1-5
D: TRBD1
size: once
DNA: TGTGCCAGCAGTTTTGGCAGGGGGAGGTTTCAGCCCCAGCATTTT
CDR3: CASSFGRGRFQPQHF

V: TRBV7-2
J: TRBJ1-3
D: .
size: .
DNA: TGTGCCAGCAGCCGTCTAGCGTTGCAGTCGATATATTTT
CDR3: CASSRLALQSIYF

V: TRBV12-5
J: TRBJ2-1
D: .
size: .
DNA: TGTGCTAGTGGTTTGAACGGGGTTTACAATGAGCAGTTCTTC
CDR3: CASGLNGVYNEQFF

V: TRBV20-1
J: TRBJ2-3
D: .
size: .
DNA: TGCAGTGCTACAGGGTTTACGCAGTATTTT
CDR3: CSATGFTQYF

V: TRBV30
J: TRBJ1-4
D: .
size: .
DNA: TGTGCCTGTACTGGGGCCAGCGCGGGAGCGAGGGGAGAAAAACTGTTTTTT
CDR3: CACTGASAGARGEKLFF

V: TRBV7-8
J: TRBJ1-5
D: TRBD1
size: .
DNA: TGTGCCAGCAGCTTCAGAGGGGGCGATAGCAATCAGCCCCAGCATTTT
CDR3: CASSFRGGDSNQPQHF

V: TRBV2
J: TRBJ2-7
D: .
size: .
DNA: TGTGCCAGCCAGTCCCTCCCGGGTCCCTACGAGCAGTACTTC
CDR3: CASQSLPGPYEQYF

V: TRBV5-8
J: TRBJ1-2
D: TRBD1
size: .
DNA: TGTGCCAGCAGCTTGGACAGGGGGTCTTATGGCTACACCTTC
CDR3: CASSLDRGSYGYTF

V: TRBV11-3
J: TRBJ2-7
D: TRBD1
size: .
DNA: TGTGCCAGCAGCTTAGTGGGACAGGGAGGGACCTACGAGCAGTACTTC
CDR3: CASSLVGQGGTYEQYF

V: TRBV4-1
J: TRBJ2-3
D: .
size: once
DNA: TGCGCCAGCAGCCAAGAACGTCTAGGCGTAGATACGCAGTATTTT
CDR3: CASSQERLGVDTQYF

V: TRBV7-2
J: TRBJ2-6
D: .
size: .
DNA: TGTGCCAGCAGCTCCCTCCTAGGGGCCAACGTCCTGACTTTC
CDR3: CASSSLLGANVLTF